This T cell receptor (beta chain) was captured in a study of metastatic and nonmetastatic thyroid tumors. There were no patients who had received any treatment before thyroid surgery. TCRdb called clones again from the PCR reads with MiXCR. Of about 13,000 clones detected, about 25% appear once; the ten largest clones hold roughly 59%. Losses at the gene ends were 5 bases for V and 0 bases for J; bases not matched to a gene: 6. This CDR3 contains 15 residues. CDR1 SGHDN and CDR2 FVKESK come from the germline V gene. The TCR comes from a male donor with papillary thyroid cancer or a benign thyroid nodule (not recorded which). Some clones in this sample may be carry-over from other donors' samples. Sample: blood. The V call is TRBV14, the J call TRBJ1-1; 7 nucleotides match TRBD1. The CDR3 DNA follows: TGTGCCAGCAGCGCGCGGACAGGAGTGAACACTGAAGCTTTCTTT. Translation: CASSARTGVNTEAFF. Supplemented by reference TRBV14 and TRBJ1-1, the full variable domain reads EAGVTQFPSHSVIEKGQTVTLRCDPISGHDNLYWYRRVMGKEIKFLLHFVKESKQDESGMPNNRFLAERTGGTYSTLKVQPAELEDSGVYFCASSARTGVNTEAFFGQGTRLTVV.